This TCR beta chain was identified in a study of immune heterogeneity within non-small cell lung tumors. Study results and caveats: Local T-cell clonality was recorded as moderately but significantly correlated with local tumor mutational burden, with R about 0.3. Alongside site-unique high-frequency clones, identical dominant CDR3 beta clonotypes recurred across tumor sites within a patient.

This clonotype was recorded at least ten times. The antigen is unknown. The V segment lost 4 bases and the J segment 6 bases; nucleotides outside the gene matches: 12. Germline-derived CDR1 and CDR2 are SGHDN and FVKESK. The CDR3 length is 16 residues. Amplification of the TCR beta CDR3 was achieved through multiplex PCR with 32 V and 13 J primers. TCRdb ran MiXCR on the multiplex PCR reads and lists one entry per CDR3 protein. The sample holds over 8,000 distinct CDR3 sequences, 15% to 20% seen once. The template for each sample was 600 to 650 ng of genomic DNA, which had been extracted from bulk tumor tissue. Surgical sampling yielded several biopsies per primary tumor (spaced far apart). Patients underwent curative surgery for untreated, newly diagnosed non-small cell lung cancer. The study drew donors from newly diagnosed non-small cell lung cancer patients having surgery with curative intent.

This receptor was obtained from a man between 40 and 49 years old with non-small cell lung cancer. Material for sequencing was lung tumor tissue. This rearrangement joins TRBV14 to TRBJ2-1; the match to TRBD1 covers 7 bases. In DNA form, the CDR3 reads TGTGCCAGCAGCCGATTTGCCGGGACAGAAGCCAATGAGCAGTTCTTC. Its translation: CASSRFAGTEANEQFF.